The 5 T cell receptor beta chains in this list originate from one sample, sequenced in a study of CD8 T cells in ankylosing spondylitis. TCRdb analysed the 5' RACE reads with MiXCR anew, one entry per CDR3 protein. The table has some 150,000 distinct CDR3 sequences, around 42% seen once. Sequencing used synovial fluid, either unsorted or a sorted T cell fraction (not recorded which). The source of these receptors is a male donor with ankylosing spondylitis.

Only a few counts were recorded for this clonotype. The chain couples TRBV5-1 to TRBJ2-7; 9 bases are shared with TRBD1. CDR3 length equals 15 residues. Germline V gene lookup returns CDR1 SGHRS and CDR2 YFSETQ. V lost 2 bases to trimming and J lost 3 bases; unmatched junction nucleotides: 6. CDR3 amino acids: CASSLFGQGRYEQYF. The CDR3 DNA reads TGCGCCAGCAGCTTATTCGGACAGGGGCGCTACGAGCAGTACTTC.

The CDR3: CAISESKFGGRFEAFF. DNA for the CDR3: TGTGCCATCAGTGAGTCGAAGTTCGGGGGTAGGTTTGAAGCTTTCTTT. This chain joins TRBV10-3 and TRBJ1-1; weak D call: TRBD1 (5 bases). Looked up from germline, CDR1 is ENHRY and CDR2 is SYGVKD. This CDR3 is 16 amino acids long. V was clipped by 0 bases and J by 7 bases, with 18 bases between them.

The genes are TRBV7-9 and TRBJ2-5, with D uncertain. Germline CDR1 reads SEHNR; CDR2 reads FQNEAQ (reference sequence). The CDR3 sequence is 14 residues long. V was pared by 7 bases and J by 2 bases, with 14 bases between. CDR3 region: CASNVGWKQETQYF. In DNA form, the CDR3 reads TGTGCCAGCAACGTAGGGTGGAAGCAAGAGACCCAGTACTTC.

This clonotype showed up just a few times. The CDR3 DNA follows: TGCGCCAGCAGCCCGGAAGGACTAGCGGGCGCCTACAATGAGCAGTTCTTC. Its protein product is CASSPEGLAGAYNEQFF. The chain combines TRBV5-1 with TRBJ2-1, with 11 bases fitting TRBD2. The CDR3 loop spans 17 amino acids. The J segment lost 2 bases and the V segment lost 4 bases, leaving 8 bases of the junction unmatched. Germline V gene sequence: CDR1 SGHRS, CDR2 YFSETQ. Based on the CDR3 plus reference TRBV5-1 and TRBJ2-1, the full variable domain is KAGVTQTPRYLIKTRGQQVTLSCSPISGHRSVSWYQQTPGQGLQFLFEYFSETQRNKGNFPGRFSGRQFSNSRSEMNVSTLELGDSALYLCASSPEGLAGAYNEQFFGPGTRLTVL.

The chain links TRBV6-1 to TRBJ2-7; D possibly matches TRBD1 or TRBD2 (5 bases each). Trimming took 6 bases from V and 6 from J, leaving 27 bases between them. The CDR3 has 17 amino acids. The V gene's germline CDR1 is MNHNS and CDR2 SASEGT. CDR3 region: CASSNFRDPEGEGEQYF. The CDR3 DNA reads as TGTGCCAGCAGCAATTTCCGGGACCCTGAGGGAGAAGGCGAGCAGTACTTC.